Listed below are T cell receptor beta chains from one sample, sequenced in a study of immune evolution from preneoplasia to lung adenocarcinoma. Using immunoSEQ multiplex PCR, the repertoire was profiled, and TCRdb retains in-frame clones only, with some absent. The table has tens of thousands of clones, around 79% seen once. Material for sequencing was FFPE invasive lung adenocarcinoma tissue. The origin of the receptors is a person in their 60s with lung adenocarcinoma. Each CDR3 is given with its conserved first and last residue. D genes are given only for firm matches. Rows may omit the clone size; those that give it use once, few, many or a size class.

J: TRBJ2-1; size: NA; D: NA; V: TRBV7-9; DNA: TGTGCCAGCAGCCGGGACTTAATCTACAATGAGCAGTTCTTC; CDR3: CASSRDLIYNEQFF
J: TRBJ2-3; size: NA; D: NA; V: TRBV10-3; DNA: TGTGCCATCAGCGTACTAGCTAGCACAGATACGCAGTATTTT; CDR3: CAISVLASTDTQYF
J: TRBJ1-1; size: NA; D: NA; V: TRBV28; DNA: TGTGCCAGCAGTTTAGGAACAGGGAGGACTGAAGCTTTCTTT; CDR3: CASSLGTGRTEAFF
J: TRBJ2-3; size: NA; D: TRBD2; V: TRBV29-1; DNA: TGCAGCGTTGAAGCCGGGGCGGGAGGAGGGGCAGTGGGGCAGTATTTT; CDR3: CSVEAGAGGGAVGQYF
J: TRBJ2-5; size: NA; D: NA; V: TRBV5-1; DNA: TGCGCCAGCAGCTTGATTCCCGGTCCAGAGACCCAGTACTTC; CDR3: CASSLIPGPETQYF
J: TRBJ2-1; size: NA; D: TRBD2; V: TRBV28; DNA: TGTGCCACTTGGACTAGTATCCACAATGAGCAGTTCTTC; CDR3: CATWTSIHNEQFF
J: TRBJ2-7; size: NA; D: NA; V: TRBV6-5; DNA: TGTGCCAGCAGTTACTCGTTAGGGTTCGAGCAGTACTTC; CDR3: CASSYSLGFEQYF
J: TRBJ1-5; size: NA; D: TRBD1; V: TRBV19; DNA: TGTGCCAGCACGGGACAGGAGAAGGCTCAGCCCCAGCATTTT; CDR3: CASTGQEKAQPQHF
J: TRBJ2-7; size: NA; D: TRBD1; V: TRBV6-6; DNA: TGTGCCAGCAGTCCTGGGACAGTCGAGCAGTACTTC; CDR3: CASSPGTVEQYF
J: TRBJ2-7; size: NA; D: TRBD1; V: TRBV28; DNA: TGTGCCAGCAGGTGGACAGGGCGTTACGAGCAGTACTTC; CDR3: CASRWTGRYEQYF
J: TRBJ1-2; size: NA; D: TRBD1; V: TRBV28; DNA: TGTGCCAGCAGTTCTCAGGGGGGCTATGGCTACACCTTC; CDR3: CASSSQGGYGYTF
J: TRBJ2-3; size: NA; D: NA; V: TRBV5-4; DNA: TGTGCCAGCAGCCCCGGGAGAGGGAGGAGCACAGATACGCAGTATTTT; CDR3: CASSPGRGRSTDTQYF
J: TRBJ2-7; size: NA; D: NA; V: TRBV11-2; DNA: TGTGCCAGCAGCCTCACTCAGGGTCAGCAGTACTTC; CDR3: CASSLTQGQQYF
J: TRBJ2-2; size: NA; D: TRBD2; V: TRBV6-6; DNA: TGTGCCAGCACTCCGGGGGGTTCGAACACCGGGGAGCTGTTTTTT; CDR3: CASTPGGSNTGELFF
J: TRBJ2-2; size: NA; D: NA; V: TRBV28; DNA: TGTGCCAGCAGGCCCCTGACTGGATCGGCCGGGGAGCTGTTTTTT; CDR3: CASRPLTGSAGELFF
J: TRBJ1-1; size: NA; D: NA; V: TRBV7-9; DNA: TGTGCCAGCAGCTACAAGAACACTGAAGCTTTCTTT; CDR3: CASSYKNTEAFF
J: TRBJ2-6; size: NA; D: NA; V: TRBV2; DNA: TGTGCCAGCCAACCAGGGTCTGGGGCCAACGTCCTGACTTTC; CDR3: CASQPGSGANVLTF
J: TRBJ2-5; size: NA; D: TRBD2; V: TRBV7-9; DNA: TGTGCCAGCAGCCTCACCGGGACTAGCGACAAAGAGACCCAGTACTTC; CDR3: CASSLTGTSDKETQYF
J: TRBJ2-6; size: NA; D: TRBD2; V: TRBV19; DNA: TGTGCCAGTAGTACAGGGAGGGAGGCCAACGTCCTGACTTTC; CDR3: CASSTGREANVLTF
J: TRBJ1-5; size: NA; D: TRBD1; V: TRBV5-1; DNA: TGCGCCAGCAGCTTGACAGGGGGGAGCAATCAGCCCCAGCATTTT; CDR3: CASSLTGGSNQPQHF
J: TRBJ2-2; size: NA; D: TRBD2; V: TRBV5-4; DNA: TGTGCCAGCAGACCGGGGGGGCGGGGCACCGGGGAGCTGTTTTTT; CDR3: CASRPGGRGTGELFF
J: TRBJ2-1; size: NA; D: NA; V: TRBV7-3; DNA: TGTGCCAGCAGCCCTCAGGTTACTTACAATGAGCAGTTCTTC; CDR3: CASSPQVTYNEQFF
J: TRBJ2-7; size: once; D: TRBD1; V: TRBV19; DNA: TGTGCCAGTAGAAGAAGGGACAGGGACTACGAGCAGTACTTC; CDR3: CASRRRDRDYEQYF
J: TRBJ2-1; size: NA; D: TRBD2; V: TRBV7-2; DNA: TGTGCCAGCAGCTCCTTAGCGGGAGGGCCAGGTGAGCAGTTCTTC; CDR3: CASSSLAGGPGEQFF
J: TRBJ1-2; size: NA; D: TRBD1; V: TRBV13; DNA: TGTGCCAGCAGCTTGGACAGGATCTATGGCTACACCTTC; CDR3: CASSLDRIYGYTF
J: TRBJ2-3; size: NA; D: NA; V: TRBV4-2; DNA: TGTGCCAGCAGCCAAGAGAGGGGCAGGGATACGCAGTATTTT; CDR3: CASSQERGRDTQYF
J: TRBJ2-2; size: NA; D: NA; V: TRBV5-5; DNA: TGTGCCAGCAGCTTGGTGCTAAAGTACACCGGGGAGCTGTTTTTT; CDR3: CASSLVLKYTGELFF
J: TRBJ2-7; size: NA; D: NA; V: TRBV6-5; DNA: TGTGCCAGCAGTTCGATCAGGTTCGGGGGCGAGCAGTACTTC; CDR3: CASSSIRFGGEQYF